The rows below give T cell receptor beta chains drawn from one sample of a study of breast tumors, draining lymph nodes, adjacent tissues. One entry per CDR3 protein results from TCRdb running MiXCR on the multiplex PCR reads. The data contain around 120,000 distinct CDR3 sequences, approximately 20% of them seen just once; the ten biggest clones take up about 3.5%. The material sequenced was axillary lymph node tissue. Every receptor here comes from a female donor with breast cancer. Some clones in this sample may be carry-over from other donors' samples. Both conserved end residues are part of each CDR3. D genes are given only for firm matches. Size tells how often a clone was seen (once, few, many) or the class of an expanded clone, and some rows leave it out.

12	TRBV3-1	-	many	TRBJ2-3	CASSQVEDTQYF	TGTGCCAGCAGCCAAGTTGAAGATACGCAGTATTTT
13	TRBV6-1	-	-	TRBJ1-5	CASSERRDQPQHF	TGTGCCAGCAGTGAGAGGCGCGATCAGCCCCAGCATTTT
14	TRBV29-1	TRBD2	many	TRBJ2-1	CSVAGTSGHNEQFF	TGCAGCGTTGCCGGGACTAGCGGCCACAATGAGCAGTTCTTC
15	TRBV19	-	many	TRBJ2-5	CASSSTGGGLETQYF	TGTGCCAGTAGTTCAACAGGGGGGGGCCTGGAGACCCAGTACTTC
12	TRBV11-2	-	many	TRBJ2-1	CASSLNSNEQFF	TGTGCCAGCAGCTTAAATTCCAATGAGCAGTTCTTC
13	TRBV9	-	many	TRBJ2-3	CASSVTTSDTQYF	TGTGCCAGCAGCGTTACTACCTCAGATACGCAGTATTTT
14	TRBV7-8	TRBD2	many	TRBJ2-7	CASSLETGLGEQYF	TGTGCCAGCAGCTTAGAAACGGGACTAGGCGAGCAGTACTTC
15	TRBV19	TRBD1	many	TRBJ2-1	CASSTTGTGNNEQFF	TGTGCCAGTAGTACTACCGGGACAGGGAACAATGAGCAGTTCTTC
15	TRBV6-1	-	many	TRBJ1-6	CASSEFSRSFGALHF	TGTGCCAGCAGTGAATTTTCACGGTCCTTTGGAGCCCTCCACTTT
15	TRBV5-1	-	many	TRBJ1-4	CASSLARTTNEKLFF	TGCGCCAGCAGCTTGGCGAGGACAACTAATGAAAAACTGTTTTTT
15	TRBV20-1	-	many	TRBJ2-2	CSASPSVFNTGELFF	TGCAGTGCTAGTCCTAGCGTCTTTAACACCGGGGAGCTGTTTTTT
16	TRBV28	-	-	TRBJ2-2	CASSLKGGWNTGELFF	TGTGCCAGCAGTTTAAAGGGGGGCTGGAACACCGGGGAGCTGTTTTTT
18	TRBV7-2	-	-	TRBJ2-1	CASSLALPGALSNNEQCF	TGTGCCAGCAGCTTAGCGCTCCCGGGGGCGCTTTCTAACAATGAGCAGTGCTTC
14	TRBV28	TRBD1	few	TRBJ1-4	CASSLLGGEEKLFF	TGTGCCAGCAGTTTATTAGGGGGCGAGGAAAAACTGTTTTTT
12	TRBV29-1	TRBD1	many	TRBJ1-5	CSVGTGYQPQHF	TGCAGCGTCGGGACAGGATATCAGCCCCAGCATTTT
14	TRBV20-1	-	many	TRBJ1-5	CSARDRTGNQPQHF	TGCAGTGCTAGAGATCGGACAGGCAATCAGCCCCAGCATTTT
15	TRBV7-2	TRBD1	many	TRBJ2-2	CASSLRTGNTGELFF	TGTGCCAGCAGCTTAAGGACAGGGAACACCGGGGAGCTGTTTTTT
17	TRBV7-7	TRBD2	many	TRBJ2-1	CASSLGTGLGSYNEQFF	TGTGCTAGCAGCTTAGGAACGGGACTAGGCTCCTACAATGAGCAGTTCTTC
15	TRBV5-1	TRBD1	many	TRBJ2-2	CASSSTGQGSGELFF	TGCGCCAGCAGCTCAACGGGACAGGGTTCCGGGGAGCTGTTTTTT
15	TRBV9	-	many	TRBJ1-3	CASSVAAGRSDTIYF	TGTGCCAGCAGCGTAGCGGCAGGCCGGTCGGACACCATATATTTT
17	TRBV10-3	TRBD1	many	TRBJ1-6	CAISGTGSSSYNSPLHF	TGTGCCATCAGTGGGACAGGCTCGAGCTCCTATAATTCACCCCTCCACTTT
14	TRBV11-2	-	many	TRBJ2-1	CASSLASGHNEQFF	TGTGCCAGCAGCCTCGCCAGCGGACACAATGAGCAGTTCTTC
15	TRBV28	-	-	TRBJ1-2	CASSSRQALGLGYTF	TGTGCCAGCAGTTCCAGACAGGCCCTTGGGCTTGGCTACACCTTC
14	TRBV20-1	-	many	TRBJ2-1	CSALAGQPNNEQFF	TGCAGTGCCCTGGCGGGGCAGCCGAACAATGAGCAGTTCTTC
16	TRBV20-1	TRBD1	many	TRBJ2-2	CSARAPPGQKTGELFF	TGCAGTGCTAGAGCCCCTCCGGGACAGAAAACCGGGGAGCTGTTTTTT
12	TRBV6-5	-	many	TRBJ2-1	CASSLRVGEQFF	TGTGCCAGCAGTTTGAGAGTAGGTGAGCAGTTCTTC
16	TRBV4-2	TRBD1	many	TRBJ1-5	CASSQPTGRANQPQHF	TGTGCCAGCAGCCAACCGACAGGGAGGGCAAATCAGCCCCAGCATTTT
14	TRBV5-4	-	many	TRBJ2-5	CASSLPGGQETQYF	TGTGCCAGCAGCTTACCCGGCGGGCAAGAGACCCAGTACTTC
13	TRBV7-2	TRBD2	-	TRBJ2-3	CASAGGGTDTQYF	TGTGCCAGCGCCGGGGGGGGCACAGATACGCAGTATTTT
16	TRBV5-6	TRBD1	-	TRBJ2-2	CASSLGRTGYTGELFF	TGTGCCAGCAGCTTGGGGCGGACAGGGTATACCGGGGAGCTGTTTTTT
14	TRBV24-1	-	many	TRBJ1-2	CATSDTGTLYGYTF	TGTGCCACCAGTGACACCGGGACACTCTATGGCTACACCTTC
12	TRBV20-1	TRBD1	many	TRBJ2-7	CSAKGQPYEQYF	TGCAGTGCCAAGGGACAGCCCTACGAGCAGTACTTC
18	TRBV20-1	TRBD2	many	TRBJ2-7	CSARDASSASGGSYEQYF	TGCAGTGCTAGAGATGCCAGTTCGGCTAGCGGGGGCTCCTACGAGCAGTACTTC
15	TRBV6-5	TRBD2	few	TRBJ2-3	CASSLSGGGADTQYF	TGTGCCAGCAGCCTTAGCGGGGGGGGGGCAGATACGCAGTATTTT
12	TRBV12-3/TRBV12-4	-	many	TRBJ2-1	CASSLELYEQFF	TGTGCCAGCAGTTTAGAGTTATATGAGCAGTTCTTC
14	TRBV24-1	-	many	TRBJ2-1	CATSVGSAYNEQFF	TGTGCCACCAGTGTCGGGAGTGCCTACAATGAGCAGTTCTTC
14	TRBV6-1	TRBD1	many	TRBJ2-7	CASRRTGTAGEQYF	TGTGCCAGCAGAAGGACAGGGACAGCTGGTGAGCAGTACTTC
19	TRBV20-1	-	many	TRBJ1-5	CSAILRVGGVSISNQPQHF	TGCAGTGCTATCCTTCGCGTCGGTGGGGTTTCTATTAGCAATCAGCCCCAGCATTTT
12	TRBV11-2	-	many	TRBJ1-2	CASSLNTYGYTF	TGTGCCAGCAGCTTGAACACCTATGGCTACACCTTC
17	TRBV4-1	-	many	TRBJ1-2	CASSQERRLQANYGYTF	TGCGCCAGCAGCCAAGAACGCCGACTGCAAGCTAACTATGGCTACACCTTC
16	TRBV4-1	TRBD2	many	TRBJ2-7	CASSRPGLAEAVEQYF	TGCGCCAGCAGCCGCCCCGGACTAGCGGAAGCTGTTGAGCAGTACTTC
14	TRBV7-9	-	many	TRBJ1-5	CASSFTGRNQPQHF	TGTGCCAGCAGCTTCACAGGGCGCAATCAGCCCCAGCATTTT
13	TRBV3-1	-	many	TRBJ2-3	CASSQSTGDTQYF	TGTGCCAGCAGCCAATCCACCGGAGATACGCAGTATTTT
14	TRBV24-1	TRBD1	many	TRBJ1-2	CATSDSPGTAGYTF	TGTGCCACCAGTGATTCCCCAGGGACAGCCGGCTACACCTTC
15	TRBV10-1	TRBD2	many	TRBJ2-2	CASSEREGNTGELFF	TGCGCCAGCAGTGAGCGGGAGGGAAACACCGGGGAGCTGTTTTTT
14	TRBV9	-	many	TRBJ2-2	CASSQTQGSGELFF	TGTGCCAGCAGCCAAACCCAAGGGTCCGGGGAGCTGTTTTTT
17	TRBV9	TRBD2	many	TRBJ2-2	CASNGLAGVWDTGELFF	TGTGCCAGCAATGGACTAGCGGGAGTTTGGGACACCGGGGAGCTGTTTTTT
13	TRBV24-1	-	many	TRBJ2-7	CATSDGLQDEQYF	TGTGCCACCAGTGATGGCCTCCAGGATGAGCAGTACTTC
17	TRBV18	-	-	TRBJ1-4	CASSPPGGGRGVEKLFF	TGTGCCAGCTCACCACCGGGAGGAGGTAGGGGTGTCGAAAAACTGTTTTTT
16	TRBV5-5	TRBD2	many	TRBJ2-7	CASSARTSGSSYEQYF	TGTGCCAGCAGCGCCAGGACTAGCGGGAGCTCCTACGAGCAGTACTTC
14	TRBV7-9	-	many	TRBJ1-2	CASSVSGRNYGYTF	TGTGCCAGCAGCGTTAGTGGCAGAAACTATGGCTACACCTTC